What follows are 14 T cell receptor beta chains derived from one specimen sequenced in a study of blood T cell repertoires in COVID-19. Produced via immunoSEQ multiplex PCR; TCRdb's table is partial and in-frame only. The table includes tens of thousands of clones, roughly 87% detected once. The material sequenced was peripheral blood. The receptors stem from a woman aged 80 or over with acute or convalescent COVID-19.

CDR3 region: CATQVGGATSSYNEQFF. CDR3 in DNA: TGTGCCACCCAGGTCGGGGGGGCGACGAGCTCCTACAATGAGCAGTTCTTC. V and J are TRBV10-3 and TRBJ2-1; 8 positions match TRBD2. With 10 bases clipped from V and 0 bases from J, the junction kept 14 bases outside the gene matches. The V gene's germline CDR1 is ENHRY and CDR2 SYGVKD. This CDR3 contains 17 residues.

This chain connects TRBV18 to TRBJ1-3; D not resolved. Germline assignment: CDR1 KGHSH and CDR2 LQKENI. Trimming stripped 2 bases from V and 4 bases from J, with 18 bases between. This CDR3 has 17 residues. For the CDR3, the DNA is TGTGCCAGCTCACCAAGGGAGCGAGGAGATCTGGGAAACACCATATATTTT. It is translated as CASSPRERGDLGNTIYF. The variable domain in full, completed from reference TRBV18 and TRBJ1-3, reads NAGVMQNPRHLVRRRGQEARLRCSPMKGHSHVYWYRQLPEEGLKFMVYLQKENIIDESGMPKERFSAEFPKEGPSILRIQQVVRGDSAAYFCASSPRERGDLGNTIYFGEGSWLTVV.

The V gene is TRBV27, the J gene TRBJ2-1; TRBD1 aligns across 10 bases. V dropped 5 bases and J dropped 10; count of bases not matched to a gene: 8. The CDR3 loop spans 14 amino acids. Germline V CDR1 and CDR2: MNHEY, SMNVEV (reference sequence). CDR3 DNA: TGTGCCAGCAGTCCTCCAGGACAGGGGGGAGAGCAGTTCTTC. Translation: CASSPPGQGGEQFF.

J is TRBJ2-3 and V is TRBV11-3, with TRBD1 identical over 10 bases. V was clipped by 5 bases and J by 5 bases; unmatched bases: 7. From germline, CDR1 is SGHNT and CDR2 YENEEA. The CDR3 totals 15 residues. CDR3 sequence: CASSRRQGALDTQYF. In DNA form, the CDR3 reads TGTGCCAGCAGCCGGAGACAGGGGGCTCTAGATACGCAGTATTTT.

Remarks on this clone: The germline gene is not matched at one end of the junction; a read error may be the cause. V is TRBV2 and J is TRBJ1-5; 8 nucleotides line up with TRBD1. This CDR3 region has 14 residues. Germline CDR1 and CDR2: SNHLY and FYNNEI. CDR3 nucleotides: TGTGCCAGCACTGAACAGGGGGGCAATCAGCCCCAGCATTTT. Amino acid sequence: CASTEQGGNQPQHF.

This chain uses TRBV5-1 with TRBJ2-2; 13 bases are shared with TRBD2. The CDR3 has 18 amino acids. After removal of 3 bases from V and 0 bases from J, the junction contained 5 bases not matched to a gene. Per the germline V gene, CDR1 is SGHRS and CDR2 is YFSETQ. CDR3 nucleotides: TGCGCCAGCAGCTGGACTAGCGGGGGCCCTACGAACACCGGGGAGCTGTTTTTT. Protein product: CASSWTSGGPTNTGELFF.

The chain joins TRBV6-5 to TRBJ1-1, with D unclear. Deletions cut 3 bases from V and 6 bases from J, with 20 bases between. Germline V gene lookup returns CDR1 MNHEY and CDR2 SVGAGI. This CDR3 has 16 residues. The CDR3 bases are TGTGCCAGCAGTTATGGTAGAGGGCGAAGTGTCTCTGAAGCTTTCTTT. Translated: CASSYGRGRSVSEAFF.

This clone was seen once. The gene calls are TRBV2 and TRBJ2-1, with 8 bases lining up with TRBD2. Per germline, CDR1 SNHLY and CDR2 FYNNEI. V lost 1 base and J lost 4; bases outside the gene matches: 3. The CDR3 sequence is 15 residues long. As DNA, the CDR3 is TGTGCCAGCAGTGAAGGCGGGGGGCCTTACAATGAGCAGTTCTTC. Protein product: CASSEGGGPYNEQFF. Complete variable domain (other parts from reference TRBV2 and TRBJ2-1): EPEVTQTPSHQVTQMGQEVILRCVPISNHLYFYWYRQILGQKVEFLVSFYNNEISEKSEIFDDQFSVERPDGSNFTLKIRSTKLEDSAMYFCASSEGGGPYNEQFFGPGTRLTVL.

V usage is TRBV19 and J usage is TRBJ2-1; a weak D match, TRBD1 (5 bases). With 3 bases removed from V and 5 bases from J, the gap between germline ends came to 8 bases. The CDR3 covers 13 residues. Germline loops: CDR1 LNHDA, CDR2 SQIVND (reference sequence). In nucleotides, the CDR3 is TGTGCCAGTAGTATGGCCAGGGACAATGAGCAGTTCTTC. It translates to CASSMARDNEQFF.

V is TRBV5-1 and J is TRBJ2-5, with TRBD2 matching over 11 bases. The CDR3 consists of 15 residues. After removal of 5 bases from V and 5 bases from J, the junction contained 8 bases not matched to a gene. The germline V gene encodes CDR1 SGHRS and CDR2 YFSETQ. CDR3 sequence (DNA): TGCGCCAGCAGATCACGGACTAGCGGGCCCGAGACCCAGTACTTC. Residues: CASRSRTSGPETQYF.

In DNA form, the CDR3 reads TGCGCCAGCAGCCCGGGACTAGCGGGGGGGAGCTCCTACAATGAGCAGTTCTTC. This sequence encodes CASSPGLAGGSSYNEQFF. The chain couples TRBV5-1 to TRBJ2-1; 16 bases fit TRBD2. From germline, CDR1 is SGHRS and CDR2 YFSETQ. The CDR3 contains 18 residues. The J segment lost 0 bases and the V segment lost 4 bases, leaving 4 bases of the junction unmatched.

CDR3 DNA: TGCAGCGTTGAAAGAGCGAAAGGCCTAGCGGCCCTAAGCTCCTACAATGAGCAGTTCTTC. Translating it yields CSVERAKGLAALSSYNEQFF. This rearrangement joins TRBV29-1 to TRBJ2-1; TRBD2 aligns across 7 bases. V gave up 2 bases and J gave up 0 bases; unmatched junction bases: 19. In germline, CDR1 is SQVTM, CDR2 ANQGSEA. This CDR3 region has 20 residues.

This sequence joins TRBV5-4 and TRBJ2-1; 11 bases map to TRBD1. Germline-derived CDR1 and CDR2 are SGHNT and YYREEE (reference sequence). The CDR3 covers 16 residues. Trimming removed 4 bases from V and 2 bases from J; junction bases left unmatched: 5. The DNA of the CDR3 is TGTGCCAGCAGCAAAGGGACAGGGGGTACCTACAATGAGCAGTTCTTC. It codes for CASSKGTGGTYNEQFF.

This sequence joins TRBV18 and TRBJ2-5; 9 bases line up with TRBD1. Unmatched junction bases numbered 5, after V lost 2 bases and J lost 1 base. Germline CDR1 is KGHSH and CDR2 is LQKENI. The CDR3 spans 16 residues. The CDR3 region is CASSPLGQGFQETQYF. DNA of the CDR3: TGTGCCAGCTCACCATTGGGACAGGGTTTCCAAGAGACCCAGTACTTC.